The clone carrying this T cell receptor beta chain was counted many times. Its antigen is unknown. A library of TCRbeta sequences, prepared with unique molecular identifiers, was generated. TCRdb called the PCR reads again in MiXCR, with one record for every CDR3 protein. The profile shows just under 150,000 distinct CDR3 sequences, 8% to 10% of them singletons. The sample is drawn from a study of T-cell reconstitution after alpha-beta-depleted transplantation in children. General observations from the study: Diversity of TCRbeta at day 60 was high in some patients, arising from surviving recipient T cells and thymic progenitors. Approximately two months post-transplant, alpha-beta T cells reportedly originated from several hundred expanded graft clones. One year post-transplant, T-cell counts and diversity were largely derived from T cells produced anew.

This CDR3 is built from 15 residues. The germline gives CDR1 LNHDA, CDR2 SQIVND (reference sequence). V was pared by 2 bases and J by 8 bases, with 16 bases between. The receptor was derived from a female patient between 2 and 15 years old who had a stem cell transplant for congenital amegakaryocytic thrombocytopenia, so the T cells may come from the graft donor. The chain is built from TRBV19 and TRBJ2-1, with D possibly called TRBD1 or TRBD2 (6 bases each). The sample consisted of PBMCs, mostly from graft donor cells, taken 180 days after TCRalphabeta/CD19-depleted stem cell transplant. CDR3 nucleotides: TGTGCCAGTAGTATAAGTAAGGGGGGTATCGATGAGCAGTTCTTC. This sequence encodes CASSISKGGIDEQFF.